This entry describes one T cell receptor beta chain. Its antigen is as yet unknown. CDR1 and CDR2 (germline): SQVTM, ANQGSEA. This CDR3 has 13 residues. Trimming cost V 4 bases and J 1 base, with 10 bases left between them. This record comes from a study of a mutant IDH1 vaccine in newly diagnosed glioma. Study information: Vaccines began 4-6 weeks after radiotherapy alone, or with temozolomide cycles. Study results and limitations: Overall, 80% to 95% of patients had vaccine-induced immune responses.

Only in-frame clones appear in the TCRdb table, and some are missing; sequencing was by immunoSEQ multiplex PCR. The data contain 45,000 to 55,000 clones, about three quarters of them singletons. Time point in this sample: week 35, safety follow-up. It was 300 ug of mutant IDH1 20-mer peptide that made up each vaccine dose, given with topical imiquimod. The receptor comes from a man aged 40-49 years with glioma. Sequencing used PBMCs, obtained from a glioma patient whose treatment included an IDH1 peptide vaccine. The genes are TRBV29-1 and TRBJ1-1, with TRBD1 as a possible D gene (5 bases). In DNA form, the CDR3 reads TGCAGCGTTGTTCGCAGGGAGAACACTGAAGCTTTCTTT. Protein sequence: CSVVRRENTEAFF.